This T cell receptor beta chain is drawn from a study of T cells after yellow fever vaccination. A single record per CDR3 protein comes from TCRdb applying MiXCR to the 5' RACE reads. Here the sample spans 120,000 to 150,000 distinct CDR3 sequences, 7.7% being singletons. Overall study findings and caveats: A weaker but faster secondary response was observed, peaking on day 5 versus 15. At around 96% for CD4 and approximately 88% for CD8, most primary-vaccination clones showed up again after the booster.

This clonotype was seen at least ten times. Its antigen is currently unknown. This specimen consisted of CD4+ T cells sorted from PBMCs, obtained 5 days after the yellow fever booster vaccination. The sequence was obtained from a man in his thirties or forties who received the YFV17D yellow fever vaccine.

The CDR3 loop reads CASSLRLAGEADTGELFF. The CDR3 bases are TGTGCCAGCAGCTTGCGCCTAGCGGGAGAGGCGGACACCGGGGAGCTGTTTTTT. The J gene is TRBJ2-2, the V gene TRBV7-2, with 10 bases aligning to TRBD2. V was pared by 3 bases and J by 3 bases, with 10 bases of the junction left unmatched. This CDR3 contains 18 residues. CDR1 is SGHTA and CDR2 is FQGNSA in the germline V gene.